One TCR beta chain is described in this entry. Its antigen is not identified. A single base is all that separates this from a far larger clone, so a read error is likely. The data belong to a study of shared clonotypes between healthy human individuals. Points from the study as a whole: Measured sharing among donors was expected to vary with sequencing depth.

The ends were cut back, 0 bases at V and 5 bases at J, with 14 bases in the middle. Per germline, CDR1 LGHNA and CDR2 YNFKEQ. This CDR3 has 16 residues. Deep level was the assay's run setting. Evenly divided among several immunoSEQ plates was the genomic DNA of each subset. Bulk PBMC genomic DNA spanned ten immunoSEQ deep plates. The table came from immunoSEQ multiplex PCR; TCRdb's copy has only in-frame clones and leaves some out. Of some 530,000 clones listed, roughly 80% are singletons. This TCR was recovered from a woman aged 40 to 50 in good health. Some clones in this sample may be carry-over from other donors' samples. Material: PBMCs. This chain links TRBV4-2 with TRBJ1-5, with D perhaps matching TRBD1 (6 bases). CDR3 amino acids: CASSQDLRQDDQPQHF. The CDR3 nucleotides read TGTGCCAGCAGCCAAGATCTGAGACAGGACGATCAGCCCCAGCATTTT.